This T cell receptor (beta chain) was documented in a study of shared clonotypes between healthy human individuals (dated by TCRdb to between 2020 and 2021). Broadly, across the study: A couple of women and a few men aged 18 to 49 years were included in the cohort. Libraries were prepared and TCR repertoires were sequenced by different laboratories using diverse techniques, in order to increase sequencing depth and limit assay-specific biases. To estimate repertoire size and how much clonotype sharing occurs between individuals, the study deeply sequenced the blood TCR repertoires of 5 or 6 healthy adults. Per donor, leukapheresis produced somewhere between about 0.9 and 10 billion PBMCs. Per donor, three plates each were used for CD4 naive and CD4 memory, two for CD8 naive, and one for CD8 memory.

Findings and caveats that apply to the study as a whole: Larger estimated clonotype richness was generally found for naive subsets than for memory subsets. Rarefaction of sorted-subset datasets indicated incomplete sequencing despite the large sequencing depth. Sharing across several donors was observed for roughly 5.4% of naive CD4, less than 4% of naive CD8, about 2.3% of memory CD4, and roughly 0.4% of memory CD8 clonotypes. Sampling was restricted to blood, and TCR repertoires in tissue are likely to differ from TCR repertoires in blood. Higher generation probabilities were observed for clonotypes shared by all four sorted-subset donors than for non-shared clonotypes. Because the study included a small number of donors, the genetic and exposure-history diversity represented was limited. Pairwise subsampling led to the expectation that sequencing depth would affect the degree of clonotype sharing among donors.

For the CD8 naive samples, CD45RO-negative cells were positively selected for CCR7, yielding a CD45RA+CCR7+ population from which TemRA cells were excluded. Healthy HIV-negative adults with no recently reported acute infections or vaccinations were included as donors. Every donor was a Caucasian adult residing in Nashville, Tennessee, USA. After blood collection by leukapheresis, PBMCs were isolated using Ficoll-Histopaque density gradient centrifugation and then cryopreserved in the vapor phase of liquid nitrogen. Analytical flow cytometry was used to check the purity and quantity of every magnetically sorted T cell population. Each sorted fraction had its genomic DNA isolated and then quantified by UV absorbance on a Nanodrop 2000c. As to this clone: Its target antigen remains unknown. No base quality information exists; no much larger clone differs at one position.

Using the deep immunoSEQ assay, TCR CDR3 regions were amplified from genomic DNA by multiplex PCR. For each cell subset, the extracted genomic DNA was distributed evenly across all wells of several immunoSEQ 96-well plates, and each plate served as one replicate. For sorted subsets, 200 ng of genomic DNA, equivalent to 30,000 or so T cell genomes, went into each replicate PCR. Purified libraries were quantified with a Qubit 3.0 fluorometer, sized on a Bioanalyzer 2100, and re-quantified with the KAPA Library Quantification kit. Every immunoSEQ 96-well plate was sequenced on a separate single-read 150-cycle Illumina NextSeq 550 flow cell. As for the authors' bioinformatics: The immunoSEQ output contained only junctional sequences without quality scores, so filtering could not match that applied to full-length reads. Sequences were annotated with PyIR, a Python wrapper for IgBLAST v1.9, and V/J genes and CDR3 were assigned using IMGT germline references. Reads were filtered out if the reads had weak V/J assignments (E-value above 1e-6), no CDR3, stop codons, out-of-frame junctions, or ambiguous translated residues. A V3J clonotype was defined by an identical inferred V gene, J gene, and CDR3 amino acid sequence. To compute the percentage overlap between repertoires, the number of shared unique clonotypes was divided by the size of the smaller repertoire. RTK rarefaction, the Chao1 estimator, and Recon v2.1 estimates of unobserved clonotypes were used to assess repertoire richness. Generation probabilities were computed with OLGA for all TCRbeta clonotypes obtained by the gDNA method from four donors. Here the immuneACCESS table is served through TCRdb, limited to in-frame sequences with V and J called. Missing clones are a known gap in these copies; in checked studies unresolved V genes cover under half, and the rest lacks a known reason. That table furnishes V, J and clone size, whereas the DNA furnished D and trimming. The table for this sample lists about 2 million clones; about 95% of them were counted only once. In total, the top ten clones hold about 1.1% of the sample.

A distance of 6 bases separates the germline ends of V and J, which lose 0 bases and 2 bases respectively. The CDR3 starts with the cysteine, ends with the phenylalanine, and has 14 residues. Only the CDR3 part of the read is kept: 42 bases, read in frame from the first base. In the germline V gene, CDR1 corresponds to MNHEY and CDR2 to SVGAGI. Sequencing was done on a sample of naive CD8+ T cells sorted from blood. The cell subset or site label of this sample denotes: CD45RA+CCR7+. Rearrangement joined TRBV6-5 to TRBJ2-3, with no reliable assignment of the D segment. The origin of this receptor is a man aged 18 to 35 in good health. The CDR3 region has the sequence CASSYSPFTDTQYF. The DNA sequence reads TGTGCCAGCAGTTACTCCCCCTTCACAGATACGCAGTATTTT.